The 8 T cell receptor beta chains given below trace back to one sample, sequenced in a study of T cell changes during pregnancy in multiple sclerosis (dated by TCRdb to about 2019). Library method: the immunoSEQ multiplex PCR assay. Entries here come from immuneACCESS through TCRdb and include only in-frame sequences with V and J called. Some clones fail to appear in such tables; in the studies checked, an unresolved V gene covers under half of the shortfall, and the cause of the remainder is unknown. The sample profile shows tens of thousands of clones; roughly 90% of them were found once. The ten largest make up roughly 5.4% of the sample. The sequenced sample was peripheral blood, obtained in the third trimester of pregnancy. These receptors came from a female donor in good health, enrolled as a control in a pregnancy study.

The V call is TRBV6-5, the J call TRBJ1-2; a weak D match, TRBD1 (6 bases). The CDR3 covers 14 residues. The V end was cut by 5 bases, the J end by 0 bases, with 10 bases between. Per the germline V gene, CDR1 is MNHEY and CDR2 is SVGAGI. The CDR3 spells CASSRTDTNYGYTF. CDR3 nucleotide sequence: TGTGCCAGCAGTCGGACAGACACTAACTATGGCTACACCTTC.

This clone was counted once. The genes are TRBV4-2 and TRBJ2-6; D is unclear. The V gene's germline CDR1 is LGHNA and CDR2 YNFKEQ. Trimming pared 2 bases from V and 0 bases from J, leaving 14 bases between. The CDR3 extends over 18 amino acids. The CDR3 DNA is TGTGCCAGCAGCCAACTGACTCAGACCAGCTCTGGGGCCAACGTCCTGACTTTC. Its translation is CASSQLTQTSSGANVLTF.

The chain recombines TRBV18 with TRBJ1-3; 7 nucleotides agree with TRBD1. Germline V gene data show CDR1 as KGHSH and CDR2 as LQKENI. The CDR3 totals 17 residues. Trimming cost V 1 base and J 0 bases; bases outside gene matches: 6. This CDR3 reads CASSPQKAGGSGNTIYF. In DNA, the CDR3 is TGTGCCAGCTCACCACAGAAAGCAGGGGGCTCTGGAAACACCATATATTTT.

The chain recombines TRBV9 with TRBJ2-3, with D possibly being TRBD1 (5 bases). Trimming removed 0 bases from V and 1 base from J, with 9 bases in between. The CDR3 length is 15 residues. Germline V lookup: CDR1 SGDLS, CDR2 YYNGEE. Here the CDR3 DNA reads TGTGCCAGCAGCGTAGAGATGGGGCGCACAGATACGCAGTATTTT. It translates to CASSVEMGRTDTQYF.

The rearrangement joins TRBV5-5 to TRBJ1-1; 10 bases match TRBD1. The ends lost 3 bases at V and 5 bases at J; junction bases unmatched: 4. The CDR3 consists of 14 residues. The germline V gene encodes CDR1 SGHKS and CDR2 YYEKEE (reference sequence). The CDR3 sequence is CASSWTGQGTEAFF. The CDR3 DNA reads TGTGCCAGCAGCTGGACGGGACAGGGGACTGAAGCTTTCTTT.

The chain joins TRBV5-1 to TRBJ2-3; no definite D call. V lost 3 bases and J lost 2, with 13 bases in between. Germline V gives CDR1 SGHRS, CDR2 YFSETQ. The CDR3 sequence is 15 residues long. The CDR3 loop is CASSSDTAPTDTQYF. CDR3 coding DNA: TGCGCCAGCAGCTCAGACACCGCCCCCACAGATACGCAGTATTTT.

The rearrangement links TRBV9 to TRBJ2-3, with 9 bases fitting TRBD2. CDR1 and CDR2 from the germline V gene are SGDLS and YYNGEE. Germline trimming cut 6 bases from V and 6 bases from J; bases unmatched to any gene: 14. The CDR3 is made up of 16 amino acids. This CDR3 reads CASNPLGAGGSDTQYF. CDR3 sequence (DNA): TGTGCCAGCAACCCCCTGGGGGCGGGAGGGTCCGATACGCAGTATTTT.

The chain has TRBV5-8 and TRBJ1-5; D ambiguous. V was clipped by 0 bases and J by 7 bases, with 14 bases between them. The CDR3 loop spans 15 amino acids. CDR1 is SGHTS and CDR2 is YDEGEE in the germline V gene. Written as DNA, the CDR3 is TGTGCCAGCAGCTTGGCCACCAGGTCGGGACAGCCCCAGCATTTT. Protein sequence: CASSLATRSGQPQHF.